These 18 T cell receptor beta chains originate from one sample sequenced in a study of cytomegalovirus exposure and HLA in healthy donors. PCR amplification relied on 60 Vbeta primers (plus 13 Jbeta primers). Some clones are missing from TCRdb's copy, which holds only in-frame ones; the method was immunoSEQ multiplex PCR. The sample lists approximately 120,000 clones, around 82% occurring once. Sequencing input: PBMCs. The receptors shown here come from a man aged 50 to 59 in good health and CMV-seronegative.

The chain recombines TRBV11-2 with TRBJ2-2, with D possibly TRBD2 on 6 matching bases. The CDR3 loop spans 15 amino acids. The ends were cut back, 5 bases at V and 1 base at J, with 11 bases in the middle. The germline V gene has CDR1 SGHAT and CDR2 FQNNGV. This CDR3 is CASSSSGLNTGELFF. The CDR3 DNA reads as TGTGCCAGCAGCAGTAGCGGACTGAACACCGGGGAGCTGTTTTTT.

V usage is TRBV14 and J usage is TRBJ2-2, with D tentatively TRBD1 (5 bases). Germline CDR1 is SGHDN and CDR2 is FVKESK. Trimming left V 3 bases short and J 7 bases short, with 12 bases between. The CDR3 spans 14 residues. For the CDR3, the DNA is TGTGCCAGCAGCCAGGTATCAGGGATCGGGGAGCTGTTTTTT. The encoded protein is CASSQVSGIGELFF.

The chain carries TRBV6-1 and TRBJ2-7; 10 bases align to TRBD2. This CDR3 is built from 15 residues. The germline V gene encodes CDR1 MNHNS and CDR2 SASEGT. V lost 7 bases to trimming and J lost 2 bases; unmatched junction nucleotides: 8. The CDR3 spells CASTPGTSAAYEQYF. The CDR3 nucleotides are TGTGCCAGCACTCCTGGGACTAGCGCTGCCTACGAGCAGTACTTC.

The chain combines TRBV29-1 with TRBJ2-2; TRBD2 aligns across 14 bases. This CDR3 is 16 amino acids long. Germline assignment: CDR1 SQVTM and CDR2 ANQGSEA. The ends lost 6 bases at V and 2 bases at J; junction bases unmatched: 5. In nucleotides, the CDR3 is TGCAGCGTGGACGGGACTAGCGGGAGTAACACCGGGGAGCTGTTTTTT. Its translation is CSVDGTSGSNTGELFF.

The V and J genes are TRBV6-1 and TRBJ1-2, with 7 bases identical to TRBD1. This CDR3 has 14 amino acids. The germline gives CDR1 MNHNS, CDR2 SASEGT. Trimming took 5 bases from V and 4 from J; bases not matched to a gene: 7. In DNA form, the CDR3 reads TGTGCCAGCAGTCCGTCGACAGGGCTCTATGGCTACACCTTC. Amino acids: CASSPSTGLYGYTF.

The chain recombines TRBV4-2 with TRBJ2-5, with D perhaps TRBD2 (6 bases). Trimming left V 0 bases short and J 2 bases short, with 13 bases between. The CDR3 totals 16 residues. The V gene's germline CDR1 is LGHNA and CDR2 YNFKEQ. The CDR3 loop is CASSQEDSGTQETQYF. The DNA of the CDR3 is TGTGCCAGCAGCCAAGAGGATAGCGGTACACAAGAGACCCAGTACTTC.

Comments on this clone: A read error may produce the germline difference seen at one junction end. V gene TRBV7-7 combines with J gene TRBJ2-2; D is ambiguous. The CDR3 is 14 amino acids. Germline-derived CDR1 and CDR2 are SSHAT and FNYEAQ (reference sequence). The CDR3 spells CASSLAKNTGELFF. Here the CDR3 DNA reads TGTGCTAGCAGCTTAGCCAAGAACACCGGGGAGCTGTTTTTT.

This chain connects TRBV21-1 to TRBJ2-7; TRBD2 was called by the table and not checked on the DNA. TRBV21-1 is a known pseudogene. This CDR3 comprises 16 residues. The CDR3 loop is CASSRASGRVSYEQYF. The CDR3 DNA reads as TGTGCCAGCAGCAGGGCTAGCGGGAGGGTCTCCTACGAGCAGTACTTC.

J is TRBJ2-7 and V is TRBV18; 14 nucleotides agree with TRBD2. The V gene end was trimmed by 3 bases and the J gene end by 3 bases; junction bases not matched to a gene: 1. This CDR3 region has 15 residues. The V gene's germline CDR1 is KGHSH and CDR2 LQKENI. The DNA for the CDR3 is TGTGCCAGCTCACCGGGACTAGCGGGAGACTACGAGCAGTACTTC. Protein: CASSPGLAGDYEQYF.

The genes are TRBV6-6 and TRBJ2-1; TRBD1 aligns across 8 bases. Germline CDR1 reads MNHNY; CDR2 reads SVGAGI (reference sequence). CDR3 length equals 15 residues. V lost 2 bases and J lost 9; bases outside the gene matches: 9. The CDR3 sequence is CASSYRQGARSEQFF. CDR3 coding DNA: TGTGCCAGCAGTTACCGGCAGGGGGCGCGTAGTGAGCAGTTCTTC.

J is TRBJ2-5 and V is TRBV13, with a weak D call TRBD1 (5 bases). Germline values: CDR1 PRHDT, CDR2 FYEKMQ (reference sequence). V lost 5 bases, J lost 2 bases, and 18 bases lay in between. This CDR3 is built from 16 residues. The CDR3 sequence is CASSLAGFGRQETQYF. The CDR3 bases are TGTGCCAGCAGCCTCGCAGGGTTCGGGCGGCAAGAGACCCAGTACTTC. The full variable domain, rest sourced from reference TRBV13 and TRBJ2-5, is AAGVIQSPRHLIKEKRETATLKCYPIPRHDTVYWYQQGPGQDPQFLISFYEKMQSDKGSIPDRFSAQQFSDYHSELNMSSLELGDSALYFCASSLAGFGRQETQYFGPGTRLLVL.

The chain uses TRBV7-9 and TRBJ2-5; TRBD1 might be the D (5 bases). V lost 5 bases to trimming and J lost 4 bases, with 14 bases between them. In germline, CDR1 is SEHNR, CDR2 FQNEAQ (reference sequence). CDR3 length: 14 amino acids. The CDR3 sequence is CASSIGVSGETQYF. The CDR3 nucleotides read TGTGCCAGCAGCATAGGGGTTTCGGGAGAGACCCAGTACTTC.

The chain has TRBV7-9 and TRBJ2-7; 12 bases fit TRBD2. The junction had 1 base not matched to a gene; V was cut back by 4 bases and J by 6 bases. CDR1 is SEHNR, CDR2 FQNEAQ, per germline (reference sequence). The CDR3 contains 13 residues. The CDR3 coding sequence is TGTGCCAGCAGCTCTAGCGGGAGGGGCGAGCAGTACTTC. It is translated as CASSSSGRGEQYF.

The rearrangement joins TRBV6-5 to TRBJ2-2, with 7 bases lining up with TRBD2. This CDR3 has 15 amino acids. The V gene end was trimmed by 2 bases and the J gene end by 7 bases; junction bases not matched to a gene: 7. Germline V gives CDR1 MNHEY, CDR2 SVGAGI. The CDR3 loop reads CASSYPFGGGGELFF. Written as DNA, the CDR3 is TGTGCCAGCAGTTACCCATTTGGGGGGGGCGGGGAGCTGTTTTTT.

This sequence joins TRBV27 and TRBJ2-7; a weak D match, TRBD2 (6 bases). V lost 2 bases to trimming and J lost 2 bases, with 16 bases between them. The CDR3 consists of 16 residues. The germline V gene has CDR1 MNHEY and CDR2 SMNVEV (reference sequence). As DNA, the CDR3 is TGTGCCAGCAGTTTAGTCGGTAGCGGATTAACCTACGAGCAGTACTTC. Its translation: CASSLVGSGLTYEQYF.

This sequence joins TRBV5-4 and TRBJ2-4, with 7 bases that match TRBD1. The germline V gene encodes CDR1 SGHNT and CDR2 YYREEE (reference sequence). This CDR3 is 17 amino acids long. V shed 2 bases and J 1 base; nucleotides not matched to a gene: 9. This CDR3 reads CASSLQTGVGAKNIQYF. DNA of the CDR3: TGTGCCAGCAGCTTACAAACAGGGGTTGGGGCCAAAAACATTCAGTACTTC.

The CDR3 spells CASSLDRARNQPQHF. In DNA, the CDR3 is TGTGCCAGCAGCTTGGACAGGGCTCGCAATCAGCCCCAGCATTTT. This chain connects TRBV6-6 to TRBJ1-5, with 8 positions matching TRBD1. Germline V gives CDR1 MNHNY, CDR2 SVGAGI (reference sequence). The V segment lost 6 bases and the J segment 2 bases; nucleotides outside the gene matches: 6. The CDR3 contains 15 residues.

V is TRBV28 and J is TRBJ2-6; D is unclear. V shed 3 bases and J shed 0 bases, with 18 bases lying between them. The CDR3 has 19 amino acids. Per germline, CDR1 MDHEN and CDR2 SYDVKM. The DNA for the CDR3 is TGTGCCAGCAGTTTCCTACCCCCGTTAGCTTCCTCTGGGGCCAACGTCCTGACTTTC. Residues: CASSFLPPLASSGANVLTF.